Listed below are T cell receptor beta chains from one sample, sequenced in a study of CD4 T cells in relation to SARS-CoV-2 and coronaviruses. Profiled with immunoSEQ multiplex PCR; TCRdb holds only in-frame clones, not every one. The table records tens of thousands of clones, 65% to 80% of them present only once. No antigens are known for them. The specimen was CD4+ T cells from PBMCs, cultured in vitro. The receptor set was obtained from a human donor in good health. CDR3s include the opening cysteine and the closing phenylalanine or tryptophan. D genes are given only for firm matches. Size is stated for part of the rows, as once, few or many counts, or as a class when the clone is expanded.

>-|TRBV18|once|TRBJ1-5
TGTGCCAGCTCACCACGGGCAGGGGCAAATCAGCCCCAGCATTTT
CASSPRAGANQPQHF
>TRBD1|TRBV29-1|few|TRBJ1-5
TGCAGCGTTGGACCGGACAGGTTAGGCCAGCCCCAGCATTTT
CSVGPDRLGQPQHF
>TRBD2|TRBV5-1|-|TRBJ2-1
TGCGCCAGCAGCTGGGAACTAGCGGGAGGGCCTAATGAGCAGTTCTTC
CASSWELAGGPNEQFF
>-|TRBV24-1|few|TRBJ1-1
TGTGCCACCAGTGGGCGGAATGAAGCTTTCTTT
CATSGRNEAFF
>TRBD2|TRBV6-5|-|TRBJ2-3
TGTGCCAGCAGGGAGATAGCGGGAGGAATGAATACGCAGTATTTT
CASREIAGGMNTQYF
>-|TRBV18|-|TRBJ2-3
TGTGCCAGCTCAAGTAACGGGCCACCAGCTACGCAGTATTTT
CASSSNGPPATQYF
>-|TRBV18|-|TRBJ2-5
TGTGCCAGCTCACCTAAGGGCCTCCAAGAGACCCAGTACTTC
CASSPKGLQETQYF
>-|TRBV24-1|-|TRBJ1-1
TGTGCCACCAGTGACCCGAAACAGGGGAACACTGAAGCTTTCTTT
CATSDPKQGNTEAFF
>TRBD2|TRBV5-1|-|TRBJ2-3
TGCGCCAGCAGCTTGGCGTCCGCGGGAGGCACAGATACGCAGTATTTT
CASSLASAGGTDTQYF
>TRBD1|TRBV2|-|TRBJ1-2
TGTGCCAGCACCGGGACAGGGGGCGGGGGCTACACCTTC
CASTGTGGGGYTF
>-|TRBV3-1/TRBV3-2|-|TRBJ2-1
TGTGCCAGCAGCCAAGAGGCAGGCTCGGCGGGGAAGTTCTTC
CASSQEAGSAGKFF
>-|TRBV9|once|TRBJ2-1
TGTGCCAGCAGCGTAGGTTACAATGAGCAGTTCTTC
CASSVGYNEQFF
>-|TRBV14|-|TRBJ2-7
TGTGCCAGCAGCCAAGCAGGGTACGAGCAGTACTTC
CASSQAGYEQYF
>TRBD1|TRBV19|-|TRBJ2-7
TGTGCCAGTAGTAAGCCGACAGGGAATAACGAGCAGTACTTC
CASSKPTGNNEQYF
>TRBD2|TRBV6-4|-|TRBJ2-1
TGTGCCAGCAGTGTCGGGACTAGCGATAGGGATGAGCAGTTCTTC
CASSVGTSDRDEQFF
>TRBD1|TRBV19|-|TRBJ2-2
TGTGCCAGTACACGCTCGCAGGGGGCGGGCACCGGGGAGCTGTTTTTT
CASTRSQGAGTGELFF